Listed below are T cell receptor beta chains from one sample, sequenced in a study of T-cell memory formation after mild COVID-19. TCRdb redid the calling of the 5' RACE reads with MiXCR, one entry per CDR3 protein. Of 350,000 to 450,000 distinct CDR3 sequences detected, approximately 15% appear once; the ten largest clones hold about 22%. What was sequenced was PBMCs or a T cell subset sorted from them (not recorded which). These receptors all come from a man aged 18 to 30 who had mild COVID-19 (a few samples of this study predate the infection). Cell type and time point are not known. The CDR3 runs from the conserved cysteine through the conserved F or W. A D gene is named only where the DNA matches it firmly. For some rows the clone size is stated as once, few or many, or as a class when expanded; others skip it.

TGTGCCAGCAGTGGACAGGGAGGACTGTTTTTT	CASSGQGGLFF	TRBV12-3/TRBV12-4	TRBD1	TRBJ1-4	once
TGCGCCAGCAGCTCCGGGGGGACAGGAACAATCAACTATGGCTACACCTTC	CASSSGGTGTINYGYTF	TRBV5-1	TRBD1	TRBJ1-2	many
TGCGCCAGCAAGGCAGGGCCTATGAACACTGAAGCTTTCTTT	CASKAGPMNTEAFF	TRBV5-1	.	TRBJ1-1	.
TGTGCCAGCAGCGTTGACAGCCCAAGCGGTACGCAGTATTTT	CASSVDSPSGTQYF	TRBV12-3/TRBV12-4	.	TRBJ2-3	many
TGTGCCAGCACCGTCAATAGCGGGGGGGCCGGCGGGGAGCTGTTTTTT	CASTVNSGGAGGELFF	TRBV6-6	TRBD2	TRBJ2-2	few
TGTGCCAGCAGCCACCCCCGTCTAGCGGGGAAATACAATGAGCAGTTCTTC	CASSHPRLAGKYNEQFF	TRBV7-3	TRBD2	TRBJ2-1	few
TGCGCCAGCAGCCTAAACATGTTGAGACTTTCTAACTATGGCTACACCTTC	CASSLNMLRLSNYGYTF	TRBV4-1	.	TRBJ1-2	.
TGTGCCAGCAGCCCCGGGCCAGCGGCACAATCCTACGAGCAGTACTTC	CASSPGPAAQSYEQYF	TRBV5-8	.	TRBJ2-7	.
TGTGCCAGCAGTGATGAACAGGGGATGAGCAATGAGCAGTTCTTC	CASSDEQGMSNEQFF	TRBV6-4	TRBD1	TRBJ2-1	few
TGTGCCAGCAGTTCTCGGACAGGGTTTTTGTCAGATACGCAGTATTTT	CASSSRTGFLSDTQYF	TRBV7-2	TRBD1	TRBJ2-3	few
TGTGCCAGCAGCTTACAGGGGGACGCCGGGGAGCTGTTTTTT	CASSLQGDAGELFF	TRBV7-6	TRBD1	TRBJ2-2	few
TGCGCCAGCAGCTTGGAGGCAGGGGGCTCTCGGGACACTGAAGCTTTCTTT	CASSLEAGGSRDTEAFF	TRBV5-1	TRBD1	TRBJ1-1	many
TGTGCCAGCAGCTTGAAAAACAGCTTCTATGGCTACACCTTC	CASSLKNSFYGYTF	TRBV7-8	.	TRBJ1-2	few
TGTGCCAGCAGGGACGGAGAGTACACTGAAGCTTTCTTT	CASRDGEYTEAFF	TRBV7-9	.	TRBJ1-1	few
TGTGCCAGCACCCAGAGCTCTGGAAACACCATATATTTT	CASTQSSGNTIYF	TRBV6-6	.	TRBJ1-3	.
TGTGCCAGCAGTTATCAGGGGCTGTTGAAAAATGAGCAGTTCTTC	CASSYQGLLKNEQFF	TRBV28	.	TRBJ2-1	.
TGTGCTAGTGGTCTACAGAGCTCCTACGAGCAGTACTTC	CASGLQSSYEQYF	TRBV12-5	.	TRBJ2-7	many
TGTGCCAGCAGCTTCGACAGGGGTACTGAAGCTTTCTTT	CASSFDRGTEAFF	TRBV11-3	TRBD1	TRBJ1-1	.
TGTGCCAGCAGCTGGGGGGGCAGCTCCAATGAGCAGTTCTTC	CASSWGGSSNEQFF	TRBV7-2	.	TRBJ2-1	few
TGCGCCAGCAGCGACGCGGGACAGGCGAATGAAAAACTGTTTTTT	CASSDAGQANEKLFF	TRBV5-1	TRBD1	TRBJ1-4	.
TGTGCCAGCAGCTCGGGCCCTCCAGATACGCAGTATTTT	CASSSGPPDTQYF	TRBV7-2	.	TRBJ2-3	many
TGTGCCAGCAGCTTTTCTCCGTACGAGCAGTACTTC	CASSFSPYEQYF	TRBV12-3/TRBV12-4	.	TRBJ2-7	many
TGCAGTGCAGACGGGACAGGGGGCAGGGAGACCCAGTACTTC	CSADGTGGRETQYF	TRBV20-1	TRBD1	TRBJ2-5	few
TGCGCCAGCAGCCAAGCGAGGCGGGGGGCGGGGAATGAGCAGTTCTTC	CASSQARRGAGNEQFF	TRBV4-3	TRBD2	TRBJ2-1	few
TGCAGTGTTCAAGAGGGCCGGGACACTGAAGCTTTCTTT	CSVQEGRDTEAFF	TRBV20-1	.	TRBJ1-1	few
TGCAGTGCTAGTAGGACAGGGGGCCTCTACGTTCGTACCTTC	CSASRTGGLYVRTF	TRBV20-1	TRBD1	TRBJ1-2	.
TGCGCCAGCAGCCGAGACGGGGGGCTGAGCACTGAAGCTTTCTTT	CASSRDGGLSTEAFF	TRBV5-1	.	TRBJ1-1	many
TGTGCTAGCGGGGGGTATCAGGAGCAGTACTTC	CASGGYQEQYF	TRBV12-5	TRBD2	TRBJ2-7	.
TGCGCCAGCAGCTACGGGACAGGGTTGGACACTGAAGCTTTCTTT	CASSYGTGLDTEAFF	TRBV5-1	TRBD1	TRBJ1-1	.
TGTGCCAGCAATGTTTACATTTCTAGCACAGATACGCAGTATTTT	CASNVYISSTDTQYF	TRBV12-3/TRBV12-4	.	TRBJ2-3	many
TGTGCCAGCAGTTACTCGGCGGGGGGGCCCGGAGATACGCAGTATTTT	CASSYSAGGPGDTQYF	TRBV6-5	TRBD2	TRBJ2-3	few
TGCAGTGCCGAATTCGGGACTTCCGACAATGAGCAGTTCTTC	CSAEFGTSDNEQFF	TRBV20-1	.	TRBJ2-1	.
TGTGCCAGCAGCGAAGGGGCAACCAACTATGGCTACACCTTC	CASSEGATNYGYTF	TRBV7-9	.	TRBJ1-2	few
TGTGCCAGCACCACAACGGGGGGCTCCTACAATGAGCAGTTCTTC	CASTTTGGSYNEQFF	TRBV7-9	TRBD2	TRBJ2-1	few
TGCGCCAGCAGTGAATCGAGGGGGACCTCTATGAACACTGAAGCTTTCTTT	CASSESRGTSMNTEAFF	TRBV10-1	.	TRBJ1-1	.
TGTGCCACCAGCGGTGGGGGAGGTCGGGAGACCCAGTACTTC	CATSGGGGRETQYF	TRBV15	.	TRBJ2-5	few
TGCGCCAGCAGCTTGCGACAGGGGATAAACTATGGCTACACCTTC	CASSLRQGINYGYTF	TRBV5-1	TRBD1	TRBJ1-2	few
TGTGCCAGTAGTAGGACAGAAGCCTACGAGCAGTACTTC	CASSRTEAYEQYF	TRBV19	.	TRBJ2-7	.
TGCAGTGCTACAATTACCTCTAGCACAGATACGCAGTATTTT	CSATITSSTDTQYF	TRBV20-1	.	TRBJ2-3	.
TGCGCCAGCAGCCAGCCGGACCGGAGCTCCTACAATGAGCAGTTCTTC	CASSQPDRSSYNEQFF	TRBV4-1	.	TRBJ2-1	few
TGCGCCAGCTCCCTAAGACAGGGAGGGACTAGCCTTCGTAGGAGCTCCTACGAGCAGTACTTC	CASSLRQGGTSLRRSSYEQYF	TRBV5-1	TRBD2	TRBJ2-7	few
TGTGCCAGCATGGACAGGGTCGGCGGGGAGCTGTTTTTT	CASMDRVGGELFF	TRBV2	TRBD1	TRBJ2-2	.
TGTGCCTGGAGGAACCAGGGGCGAGGCACCGGGGAGCTGTTTTTT	CAWRNQGRGTGELFF	TRBV30	.	TRBJ2-2	few
TGCAGTGCTAGTGGGACAGGGGCTCTAGCTTTCTTT	CSASGTGALAFF	TRBV20-1	TRBD1	TRBJ1-1	few
TGTGCCAGCAGCTTGGGCGCCAACACCGGGGAGCTGTTTTTT	CASSLGANTGELFF	TRBV5-5	.	TRBJ2-2	many
TGTGCCAGCAGTTTTCAGGGGGCGGGCTATGGCTACACCTTC	CASSFQGAGYGYTF	TRBV12-3/TRBV12-4	TRBD1	TRBJ1-2	.
TGTGCCAGCAGCTGGTACAGGGACTATGGCTACACCTTC	CASSWYRDYGYTF	TRBV5-4	.	TRBJ1-2	few
TGTGCCAGCGAAACCGGGACACTGGCCACCGGGGAGCTGTTTTTT	CASETGTLATGELFF	TRBV12-3/TRBV12-4	.	TRBJ2-2	.